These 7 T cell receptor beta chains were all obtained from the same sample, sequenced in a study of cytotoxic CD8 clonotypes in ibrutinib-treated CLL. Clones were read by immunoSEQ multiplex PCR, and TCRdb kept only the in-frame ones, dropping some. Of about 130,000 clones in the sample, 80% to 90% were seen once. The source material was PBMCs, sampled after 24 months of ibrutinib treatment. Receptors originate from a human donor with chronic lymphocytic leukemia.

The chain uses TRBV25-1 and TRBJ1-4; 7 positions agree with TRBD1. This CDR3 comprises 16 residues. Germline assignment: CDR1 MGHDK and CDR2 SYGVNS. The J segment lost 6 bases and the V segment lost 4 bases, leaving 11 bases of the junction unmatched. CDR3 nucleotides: TGTGCCAGCAGTGTAGGATCCGGGACAGACCATGAAAAACTGTTTTTT. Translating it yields CASSVGSGTDHEKLFF.

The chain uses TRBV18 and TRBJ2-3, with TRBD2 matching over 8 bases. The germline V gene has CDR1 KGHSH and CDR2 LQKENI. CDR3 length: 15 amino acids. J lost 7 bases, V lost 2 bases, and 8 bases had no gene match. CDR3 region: CASSPAAGVSNTQYF. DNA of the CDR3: TGTGCCAGCTCACCAGCAGCGGGAGTCTCAAATACGCAGTATTTT. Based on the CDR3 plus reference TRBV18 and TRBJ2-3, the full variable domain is NAGVMQNPRHLVRRRGQEARLRCSPMKGHSHVYWYRQLPEEGLKFMVYLQKENIIDESGMPKERFSAEFPKEGPSILRIQQVVRGDSAAYFCASSPAAGVSNTQYFGPGTRLTVL.

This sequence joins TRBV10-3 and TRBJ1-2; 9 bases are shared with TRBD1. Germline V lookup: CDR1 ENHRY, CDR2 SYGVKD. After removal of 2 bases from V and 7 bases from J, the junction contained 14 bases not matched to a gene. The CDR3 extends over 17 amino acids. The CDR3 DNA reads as TGTGCCATCAGTGAGGATTTGATCGGGACAGGGCCTCGTGGCTACACCTTC. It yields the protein CAISEDLIGTGPRGYTF.

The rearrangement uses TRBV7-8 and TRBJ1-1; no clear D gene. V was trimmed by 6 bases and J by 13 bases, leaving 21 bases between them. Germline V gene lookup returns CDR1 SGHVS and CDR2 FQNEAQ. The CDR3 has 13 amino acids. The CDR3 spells CASSLVGSLGVFF. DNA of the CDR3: TGTGCCAGCAGTTTGGTCGGGTCCCTTGGAGTTTTCTTT.

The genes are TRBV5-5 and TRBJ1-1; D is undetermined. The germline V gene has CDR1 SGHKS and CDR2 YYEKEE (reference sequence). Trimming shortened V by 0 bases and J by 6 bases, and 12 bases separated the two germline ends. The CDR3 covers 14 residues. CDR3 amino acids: CASSLAGPGAEAFF. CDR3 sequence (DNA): TGTGCCAGCAGCTTGGCCGGCCCTGGTGCTGAAGCTTTCTTT.

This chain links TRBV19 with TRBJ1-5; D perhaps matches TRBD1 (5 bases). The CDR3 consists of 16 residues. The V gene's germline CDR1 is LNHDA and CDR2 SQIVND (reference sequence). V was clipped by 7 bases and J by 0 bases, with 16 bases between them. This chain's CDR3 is CASIPGPSNSNQPQHF. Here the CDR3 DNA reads TGTGCCAGTATTCCGGGACCTAGTAATAGCAATCAGCCCCAGCATTTT.

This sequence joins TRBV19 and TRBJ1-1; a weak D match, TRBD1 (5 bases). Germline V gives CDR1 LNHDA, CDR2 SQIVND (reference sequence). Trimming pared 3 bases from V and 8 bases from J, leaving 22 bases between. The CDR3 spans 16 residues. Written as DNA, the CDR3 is TGTGCCAGTAGTATCGATCTGTTGGGACCCCCAAAGGAAGCTTTCTTT. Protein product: CASSIDLLGPPKEAFF.